A selection of T cell receptor beta chains follows, all from one sample in a study of lymphopenia after photon versus proton radiotherapy. Sequenced by immunoSEQ multiplex PCR; TCRdb stores in-frame clones only, minus some. Among tens of thousands of clones listed, approximately 87% were seen once. The input for sequencing was peripheral blood, taken from a patient treated with proton-based radiotherapy. These TCRs come from a woman aged 60-75 years with cholangiocarcinoma. Some clones in this sample may be carry-over from other donors' samples. Both conserved end residues are part of each CDR3. A D gene is named only where the DNA matches it firmly. Part of the rows lack a size; the others show once, few, many or a class for expanded clones.

D	V	J	size	CDR3	DNA
TRBD1	TRBV7-9	TRBJ2-7	-	CASRLDRGKQYF	TGTGCCAGCAGACTTGACAGGGGGAAGCAGTACTTC
TRBD1	TRBV7-6	TRBJ1-2	-	CASSLETGGRVYGYTF	TGTGCCAGCAGCTTAGAGACAGGGGGACGGGTCTATGGCTACACCTTC
-	TRBV30	TRBJ1-1	-	CAWSSGTSNTEAFF	TGTGCCTGGAGTTCCGGGACCTCGAACACTGAAGCTTTCTTT
TRBD2	TRBV7-9	TRBJ2-1	-	CASSLVTGGRRNEQFF	TGTGCCAGCAGCTTGGTGACGGGAGGTAGACGTAATGAGCAGTTCTTC
-	TRBV5-5	TRBJ1-5	-	CASSSLGQISNQPQHF	TGTGCCAGCAGCTCCTTAGGACAGATTAGCAATCAGCCCCAGCATTTT
-	TRBV11-2	TRBJ2-7	-	CASSLDYEQYF	TGTGCCAGCAGCTTAGACTACGAGCAGTACTTC
-	TRBV7-3	TRBJ1-4	-	CASSLTGAREEKLFF	TGTGCCAGCAGCTTAACAGGGGCTCGCGAAGAAAAACTGTTTTTT
TRBD2	TRBV6-5	TRBJ2-7	-	CATQAGAGKQYF	TGTGCCACCCAAGCGGGAGCTGGAAAGCAGTACTTC
-	TRBV5-1	TRBJ2-4	-	CASSESTGHQNIQYF	TGCGCCAGCAGCGAATCGACAGGACACCAAAACATTCAGTACTTC
-	TRBV19	TRBJ1-6	-	CASSIAGVGSPLHF	TGTGCCAGTAGTATAGCCGGGGTAGGTTCACCCCTCCACTTT
-	TRBV27	TRBJ2-4	once	CASSFKGTGKNIQYF	TGTGCCAGCAGTTTCAAAGGGACGGGAAAAAACATTCAGTACTTC
TRBD1	TRBV19	TRBJ1-5	-	CASNDRDYQPQHF	TGTGCCAGCAATGACAGGGACTATCAGCCCCAGCATTTT
-	TRBV21-1	TRBJ2-5	-	CASSKATSGRAQETQYF	TGTGCCAGCAGCAAAGCTACTAGCGGGAGGGCCCAAGAGACCCAGTACTTC
-	TRBV27	TRBJ2-6	once	CASSSNIQGLNVLTF	TGTGCCAGCAGTTCCAACATACAAGGTCTCAACGTCCTGACTTTC
-	TRBV5-1	TRBJ1-1	-	CASSLTGNTEAFF	TGCGCCAGCAGCTTGACAGGGAACACTGAAGCTTTCTTT
-	TRBV11-2	TRBJ2-7	-	CASSLVFSGNYEQYF	TGTGCCAGCAGCTTAGTGTTTTCGGGAAACTACGAGCAGTACTTC
-	TRBV6-6	TRBJ2-4	-	CASSPRGRGKNIQYF	TGTGCCAGCAGTCCTCGGGGTCGGGGCAAAAACATTCAGTACTTC
TRBD2	TRBV28	TRBJ2-1	once	CASSSGSGDINEQFF	TGTGCCAGCAGTTCAGGTAGCGGGGACATCAATGAGCAGTTCTTC
-	TRBV6-5	TRBJ2-3	-	CASSSRSSTDTQYF	TGTGCCAGCAGTTCTAGGTCTTCCACAGATACGCAGTATTTT
-	TRBV10-3	TRBJ1-4	-	CAISEGTNEKLFF	TGTGCCATCAGTGAGGGTACTAATGAAAAACTGTTTTTT
-	TRBV4-1	TRBJ2-2	few	CASSQPPSGGNTGELFF	TGCGCCAGCAGCCAACCCCCTTCGGGGGGCAACACCGGGGAGCTGTTTTTT
TRBD1	TRBV18	TRBJ1-1	-	CASSPTRGLNTEAFF	TGTGCCAGCTCGCCCACCAGGGGGCTGAACACTGAAGCTTTCTTT